The T cell receptor beta chain under discussion was sequenced for a study of brain T cells in children with intractable seizures. The table came from immunoSEQ multiplex PCR; TCRdb's copy has only in-frame clones and leaves some out. Among hundreds of thousands of clones listed, 93% were seen once. Time point here: blood from clinic visit 5 months post-surgery; TSC patient then seizure free. Surgery cases with the highest brain T cell transcript signatures were chosen for sequencing. Before surgery, patients took at least one anti-epileptic drug. A note on this clone: Its antigen is undetermined.

Overall study results and limits: Patients' HCMV serostatus was unknown; virus specificity rests on CDR3 similarity alone. Pre- and post-surgery blood differed in depth, so pre-surgery absences may be undersampling.

This CDR3 comprises 14 residues. V lost 6 bases to trimming and J lost 3 bases; unmatched junction nucleotides: 1. Germline lookup yields CDR1 SGHTA and CDR2 FQGTGA. The sequenced sample was peripheral blood, obtained 4 to 6 months after surgery. J is TRBJ2-2 and V is TRBV7-3; 10 bases align to TRBD1. The sequence was collected from a boy under two years old with tuberous sclerosis and intractable seizures. CDR3 residues: CASRTGGDTGELFF. The DNA for the CDR3 is TGTGCCAGCAGGACAGGGGGCGACACCGGGGAGCTGTTTTTT.